The source of this TCR beta chain is a study of control samples from healthy donors and cancer patients (dated by TCRdb to 2020 to 2021). For this clone: What this receptor recognizes is not known. Per-base qualities were not stored, and no clone one base away is much larger.

The method was the immunoSEQ multiplex PCR assay. This is the immuneACCESS table as TCRdb keeps it, with only in-frame sequences that have V and J called. A part of the clones is gone; compared with another copy, unresolved V genes explain less than half, and the rest is unexplained. For this sample there are around 130,000 clones; about 87% appear just once. Clones ranked in the top ten supply over 10% of the sample. V loses 4 bases at its end and J loses 3 bases; junction bases beyond the gene matches: 9. From the cysteine up to the phenylalanine, the CDR3 has a length of 15 residues. The read is trimmed to its CDR3 DNA, 45 bases read in frame from base 1. The germline V gene specifies MNHEY as CDR1 and SVGEGT as CDR2.

The sequence derives from a man aged 30 to 45 in good health. The sequenced sample consisted of blood. This chain joins TRBV6-2 or TRBV6-3 to TRBJ2-7; 7 bases in between match TRBD1. The nucleotide sequence reads TGTGCCAGCAGTTCCTACAGGGGAAGGGACTACGAGCAGTACTTC. It is translated as CASSSYRGRDYEQYF.